The present T cell receptor (beta chain) was sequenced within a study of blood T cell repertoires in COVID-19. Turning to the study itself: COVID-19 samples collected from the United States, Italy and Spain covered acute and convalescent phases.

Clinical history reported by participants formed the basis on which cohorts were assigned. The data were produced by immunoSEQ multiplex PCR, yet TCRdb's version contains in-frame clones alone and is incomplete. The sample has over 250,000 clones, approximately 90% seen once. After removal of 1 base from V and 0 bases from J, the junction contained 5 bases not matched to a gene. The CDR3 contains 16 residues. The germline gives CDR1 ENHRY, CDR2 SYGVKD. The sample was PBMCs or T cells enriched from blood (not recorded which). This receptor was obtained from a woman between 55 and 75 years old in a cohort exposed to, infected with or recovered from COVID-19 (not recorded which). The V gene is TRBV10-3, the J gene TRBJ1-1; 7 nucleotides agree with TRBD1. Here the CDR3 DNA reads TGTGCCATCAGTGAGTATGAGGGGGCGATGAACACTGAAGCTTTCTTT. Protein sequence: CAISEYEGAMNTEAFF.